The present entry profiles one T cell receptor (beta chain) with its context. Its matching antigen is unknown. These data come from a study of T cells in Graves' hyperthyroidism and ophthalmopathy. If no ophthalmopathy progression occurred within 18 months, Graves' hyperthyroidism was stable. The CDR3 consists of 14 residues. Trimming left V 1 base short and J 6 bases short, with 13 bases between. The germline CDR1 and CDR2 sequences are SGHVS and FNYEAQ. Amplified TCR beta CDR3 regions came from RNA transcripts. In the first-round RT-PCR of the TCR CDR3, the HTBI primer set was used. TCRdb called the multiplex PCR reads again in MiXCR, with one record for every CDR3 protein. Of a few hundred thousand distinct CDR3 sequences in the sample, less than 25% were seen once. Study-wide points: Stable hyperthyroidism was told apart from ophthalmopathy by a model built on 13 V-J features. Ophthalmopathy, as predicted by the model, came a median about six months after the prediction.

The V gene is TRBV7-6, the J gene TRBJ2-7, with unresolved D. The sequenced sample consisted of blood. This sequence originates from a man between 18 and 29 years old with Graves' hyperthyroidism. Here the CDR3 reads CASSLEAGYVEQYF. The CDR3, as DNA: TGTGCCAGCAGCTTAGAGGCAGGATACGTCGAGCAGTACTTC.